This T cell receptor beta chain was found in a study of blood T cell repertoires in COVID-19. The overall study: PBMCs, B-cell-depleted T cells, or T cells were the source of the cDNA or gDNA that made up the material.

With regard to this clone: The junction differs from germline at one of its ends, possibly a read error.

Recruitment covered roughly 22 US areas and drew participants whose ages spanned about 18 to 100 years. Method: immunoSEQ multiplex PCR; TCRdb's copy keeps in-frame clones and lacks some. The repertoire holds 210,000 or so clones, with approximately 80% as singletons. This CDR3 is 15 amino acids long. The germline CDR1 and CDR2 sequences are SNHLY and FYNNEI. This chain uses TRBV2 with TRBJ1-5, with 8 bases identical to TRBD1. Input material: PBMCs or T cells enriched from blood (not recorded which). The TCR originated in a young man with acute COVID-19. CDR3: CASSEDRGVNQPQHF. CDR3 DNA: TGTGCCAGCAGCGAAGACAGGGGAGTTAATCAGCCCCAGCATTTT.